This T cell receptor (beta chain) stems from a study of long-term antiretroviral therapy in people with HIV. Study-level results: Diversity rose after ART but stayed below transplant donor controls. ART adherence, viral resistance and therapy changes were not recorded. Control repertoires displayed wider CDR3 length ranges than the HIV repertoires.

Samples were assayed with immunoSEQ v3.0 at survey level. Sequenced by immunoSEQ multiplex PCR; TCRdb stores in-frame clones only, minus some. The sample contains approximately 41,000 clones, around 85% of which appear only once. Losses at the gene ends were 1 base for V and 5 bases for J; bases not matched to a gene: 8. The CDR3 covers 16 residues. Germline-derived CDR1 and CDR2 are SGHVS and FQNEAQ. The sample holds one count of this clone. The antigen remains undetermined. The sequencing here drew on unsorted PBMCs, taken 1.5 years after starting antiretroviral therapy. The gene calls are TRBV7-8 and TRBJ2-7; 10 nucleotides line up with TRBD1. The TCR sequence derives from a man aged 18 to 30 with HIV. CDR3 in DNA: TGTGCCAGCAGCTTAGGAGCGGGACAGGGGTGGCACGAGCAGTACTTC. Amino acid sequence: CASSLGAGQGWHEQYF.